This TCR beta chain comes out of a study of type 1 and type 2 diabetes patients. The CDR3 extends over 12 amino acids. Germline assignment: CDR1 LNHDA and CDR2 SQIVND (reference sequence). The germline V and J ends were trimmed by 5 bases and 9 bases, with 11 bases remaining between them. Genomic DNA was the PCR template. Multiplex PCR with 30 forward and 13 reverse primers amplified the TCR beta CDR3. TCRdb ran MiXCR on the multiplex PCR reads and lists one entry per CDR3 protein. This sample has fewer than 300,000 distinct CDR3 sequences, with over 45% found just once. Notes on this clonotype: The antigen remains unidentified.

Findings and caveats of the study: In CD4+ and CD8+ T cells, type 2 diabetes diversity exceeded type 1. Some HECs seen only in T1D might also appear in more T2D or control samples.

The clonotype comes from a man between 18 and 29 years old with type 2 diabetes. The sequenced sample consisted of peripheral blood mononuclear cells (PBMCs). The chain uses TRBV19 and TRBJ2-1; D is uncertain. The CDR3 is CASSRTPSEQFF. DNA of the CDR3: TGTGCCAGTAGTCGGACCCCGAGTGAGCAGTTCTTC.